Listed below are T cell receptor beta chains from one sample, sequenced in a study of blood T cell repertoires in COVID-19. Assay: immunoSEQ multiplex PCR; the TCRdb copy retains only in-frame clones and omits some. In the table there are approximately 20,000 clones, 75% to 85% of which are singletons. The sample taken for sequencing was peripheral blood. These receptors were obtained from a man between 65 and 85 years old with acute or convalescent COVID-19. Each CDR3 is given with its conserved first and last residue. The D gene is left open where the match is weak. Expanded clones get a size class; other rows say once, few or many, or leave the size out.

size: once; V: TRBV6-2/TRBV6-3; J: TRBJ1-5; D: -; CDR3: CASSSLGGGGNQPQHF; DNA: TGTGCCAGCAGCAGTCTCGGGGGAGGGGGCAATCAGCCCCAGCATTTT
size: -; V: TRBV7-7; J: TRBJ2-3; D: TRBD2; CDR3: CASSLSLAGGPDTQYF; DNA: TGTGCCAGCAGCTTGAGTCTAGCGGGGGGCCCAGATACGCAGTATTTT
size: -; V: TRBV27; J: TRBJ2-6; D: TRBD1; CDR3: CASSFGQARGANVLTF; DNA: TGTGCCAGCAGTTTCGGACAGGCGAGGGGGGCCAACGTCCTGACTTTC
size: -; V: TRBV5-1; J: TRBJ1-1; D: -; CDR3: CASSSDRSGFTEAFF; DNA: TGCGCCAGCAGCTCAGACCGGTCCGGGTTCACTGAAGCTTTCTTT
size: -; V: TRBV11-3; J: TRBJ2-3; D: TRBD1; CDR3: CASSPGQGLSTDTQYF; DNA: TGTGCCAGCAGCCCTGGACAGGGTCTCAGCACAGATACGCAGTATTTT
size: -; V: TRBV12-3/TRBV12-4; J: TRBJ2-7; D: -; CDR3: CASSAGYPREQYF; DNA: TGTGCCAGCAGTGCAGGGTATCCTCGCGAGCAGTACTTC
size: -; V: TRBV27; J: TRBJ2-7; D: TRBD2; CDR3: CASSLSSGSYEQYF; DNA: TGTGCCAGCAGTTTATCTAGCGGGAGCTACGAGCAGTACTTC
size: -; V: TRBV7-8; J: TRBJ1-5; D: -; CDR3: CASSLGNLQPQHF; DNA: TGTGCCAGCAGCTTAGGAAACTTGCAGCCCCAGCATTTT
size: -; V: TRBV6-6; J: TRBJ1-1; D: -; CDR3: CASSYRLRTLNTEAFF; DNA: TGTGCCAGCAGTTACCGACTTCGGACATTGAACACTGAAGCTTTCTTT
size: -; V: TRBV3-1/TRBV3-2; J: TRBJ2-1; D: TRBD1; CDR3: CASSQSQGAHEQFF; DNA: TGTGCCAGCAGCCAAAGTCAGGGGGCGCACGAGCAGTTCTTC
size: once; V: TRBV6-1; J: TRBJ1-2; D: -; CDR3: CASSEALRAYGYTF; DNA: TGTGCCAGCAGTGAAGCGCTCAGGGCCTATGGCTACACCTTC
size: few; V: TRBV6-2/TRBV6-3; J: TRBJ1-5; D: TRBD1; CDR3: CASSNRDRGSRGNQPQHF; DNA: TGTGCCAGCAGCAACCGGGACAGGGGTAGTAGGGGCAATCAGCCCCAGCATTTT
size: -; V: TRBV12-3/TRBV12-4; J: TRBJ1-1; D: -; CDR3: CASSLEGAAFF; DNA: TGTGCCAGCAGTTTAGAGGGAGCAGCTTTCTTT
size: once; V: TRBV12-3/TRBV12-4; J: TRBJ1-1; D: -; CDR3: CATSLNTEAFF; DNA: TGTGCCACTAGCTTGAACACTGAAGCTTTCTTT
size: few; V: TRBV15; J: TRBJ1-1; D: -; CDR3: CATSGGRETEAFF; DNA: TGTGCCACCAGCGGCGGAAGGGAGACTGAAGCTTTCTTT
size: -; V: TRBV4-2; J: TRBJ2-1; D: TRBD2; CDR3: CASSQETSGFFYNEQFF; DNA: TGTGCCAGCAGCCAAGAGACTAGCGGATTTTTCTACAATGAGCAGTTCTTC
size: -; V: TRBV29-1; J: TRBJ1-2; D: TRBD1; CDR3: CSVDTGQGDYGYTF; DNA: TGCAGCGTTGATACGGGACAGGGGGACTATGGCTACACCTTC
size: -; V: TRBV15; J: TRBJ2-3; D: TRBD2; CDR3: CATSSDGTSGSGFTDTQYF; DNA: TGTGCCACCAGCAGCGACGGGACTAGCGGGTCGGGTTTCACAGATACGCAGTATTTT
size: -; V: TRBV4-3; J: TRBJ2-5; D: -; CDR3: CASSQDWHSQETQYF; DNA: TGCGCCAGCAGCCAAGATTGGCACAGCCAAGAGACCCAGTACTTC
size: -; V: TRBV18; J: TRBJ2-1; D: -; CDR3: CASSPWGDEQFF; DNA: TGTGCCAGCTCACCATGGGGAGATGAGCAGTTCTTC
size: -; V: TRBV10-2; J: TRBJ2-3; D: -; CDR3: CASSAPGGTDTQYF; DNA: TGCGCCAGCAGTGCGCCAGGGGGCACAGATACGCAGTATTTT
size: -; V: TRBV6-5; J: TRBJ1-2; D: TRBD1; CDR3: CASTRTGENYGYTF; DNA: TGTGCCAGCACCCGGACAGGAGAAAACTATGGCTACACCTTC
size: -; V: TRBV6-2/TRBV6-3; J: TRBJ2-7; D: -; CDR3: CASSGQPPYEQYF; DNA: TGTGCCAGCAGCGGACAGCCTCCCTACGAGCAGTACTTC
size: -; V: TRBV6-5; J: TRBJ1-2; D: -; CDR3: CASTLDTGMAYGYTF; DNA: TGTGCCAGCACCCTAGACACAGGGATGGCCTATGGCTACACCTTC
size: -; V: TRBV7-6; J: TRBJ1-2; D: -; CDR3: CASSSDRDFNYGYTF; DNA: TGTGCCAGCAGCTCCGACCGAGACTTTAACTATGGCTACACCTTC
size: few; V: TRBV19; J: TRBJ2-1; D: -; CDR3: CASSKNGASYNEQFF; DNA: TGTGCCAGTAGTAAGAATGGAGCATCCTACAATGAGCAGTTCTTC
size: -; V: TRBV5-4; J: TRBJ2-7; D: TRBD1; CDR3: CASSPQTGSGYEQYF; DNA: TGTGCCAGCAGCCCGCAGACAGGGTCGGGCTACGAGCAGTACTTC
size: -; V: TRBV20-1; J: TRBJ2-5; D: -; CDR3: CSASYGETQYF; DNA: TGCAGTGCTAGTTACGGAGAGACCCAGTACTTC
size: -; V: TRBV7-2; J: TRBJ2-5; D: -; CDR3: CASSLQGRNEETQYF; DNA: TGTGCCAGCAGCTTACAGGGGCGAAACGAAGAGACCCAGTACTTC
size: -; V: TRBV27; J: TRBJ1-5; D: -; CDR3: CASSKSRGSSNQPQHF; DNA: TGTGCCAGCAGTAAGTCCAGGGGCTCTAGCAATCAGCCCCAGCATTTT
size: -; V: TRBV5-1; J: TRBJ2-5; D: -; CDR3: CASSPTGYQETQYF; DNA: TGCGCCAGCAGCCCCACAGGGTACCAAGAGACCCAGTACTTC
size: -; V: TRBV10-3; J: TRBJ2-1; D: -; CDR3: CAISEGGGRQNNEQFF; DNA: TGTGCCATCAGTGAGGGAGGAGGGCGACAGAACAATGAGCAGTTCTTC
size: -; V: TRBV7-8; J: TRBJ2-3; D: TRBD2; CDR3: CATLWTSGGDTQYF; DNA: TGTGCCACTCTTTGGACTAGCGGGGGGGATACGCAGTATTTT
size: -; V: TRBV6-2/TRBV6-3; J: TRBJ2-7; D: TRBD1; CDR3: CASSYKGGRSYEQYF; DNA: TGTGCCAGCAGTTATAAAGGGGGCCGCTCCTACGAGCAGTACTTC
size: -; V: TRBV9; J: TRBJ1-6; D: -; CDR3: CASSGDRLEINSPLHF; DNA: TGTGCCAGCAGCGGAGACAGGCTCGAAATTAATTCACCCCTCCACTTT
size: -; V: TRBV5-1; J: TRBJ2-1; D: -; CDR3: CASSLEGLPIDYEQFF; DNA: TGCGCCAGCAGCTTGGAGGGACTTCCTATAGACTATGAGCAGTTCTTC
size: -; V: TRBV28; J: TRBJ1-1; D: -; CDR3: CASSFGTLSEAFF; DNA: TGTGCCAGCAGTTTTGGGACACTATCTGAAGCTTTCTTT
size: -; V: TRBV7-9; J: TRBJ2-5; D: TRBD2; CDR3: CASSPPTSGRRETQYF; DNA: TGTGCCAGCAGTCCCCCGACTAGCGGACGTAGAGAGACCCAGTACTTC
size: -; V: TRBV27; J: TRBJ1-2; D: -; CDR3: CASSLGGNGYTF; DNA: TGTGCCAGCAGTTTGGGAGGGAACGGCTACACCTTC
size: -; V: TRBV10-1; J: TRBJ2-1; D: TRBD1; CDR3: CASSLSEGTGGNEQFF; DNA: TGCGCCAGCAGTTTATCCGAGGGGACAGGGGGCAATGAGCAGTTCTTC
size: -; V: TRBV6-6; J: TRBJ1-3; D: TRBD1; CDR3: CASRKSDREGNTIYF; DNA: TGTGCCAGCAGAAAATCGGACAGGGAAGGAAACACCATATATTTT
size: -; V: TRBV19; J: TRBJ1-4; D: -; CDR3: CASSVTNSNEKLFF; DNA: TGTGCCAGTAGTGTTACCAACTCCAATGAAAAACTGTTTTTT
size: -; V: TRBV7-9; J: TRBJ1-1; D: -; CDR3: CASSLDRSGWGETTEAFF; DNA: TGTGCCAGCAGCTTAGATCGATCGGGTTGGGGGGAGACGACTGAAGCTTTCTTT
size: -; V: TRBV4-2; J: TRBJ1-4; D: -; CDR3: CASSPTGGGRNEKLFF; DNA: TGTGCCAGCAGCCCGACCGGTGGGGGCCGTAATGAAAAACTGTTTTTT
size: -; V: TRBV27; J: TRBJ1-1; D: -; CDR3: CASSRGQFGEAFF; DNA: TGTGCCAGCAGTCGAGGACAGTTCGGTGAAGCTTTCTTT
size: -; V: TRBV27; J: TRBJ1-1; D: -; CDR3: CASVGVDTEAFF; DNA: TGTGCCAGCGTAGGGGTCGACACTGAAGCTTTCTTT
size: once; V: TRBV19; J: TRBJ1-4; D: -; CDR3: CASSIEETGEKLFF; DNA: TGTGCCAGTAGTATAGAGGAGACAGGTGAAAAACTGTTTTTT
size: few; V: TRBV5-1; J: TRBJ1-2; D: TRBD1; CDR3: CASSWDSRGYTF; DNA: TGCGCCAGCAGCTGGGACAGTCGGGGCTACACCTTC
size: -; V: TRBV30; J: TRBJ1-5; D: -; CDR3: CAWSGTANQPQHF; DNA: TGTGCCTGGAGTGGCACAGCTAATCAGCCCCAGCATTTT
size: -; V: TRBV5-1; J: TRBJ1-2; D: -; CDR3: CASSLGGVRVSGYTF; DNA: TGCGCCAGCAGCTTGGGAGGTGTCAGGGTCTCCGGCTACACCTTC
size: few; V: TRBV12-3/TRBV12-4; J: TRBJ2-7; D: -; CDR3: CASSLGEGEQYF; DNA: TGTGCCAGCAGTTTAGGTGAGGGAGAGCAGTACTTC
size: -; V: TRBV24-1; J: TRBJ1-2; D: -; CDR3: CATGDSGGYTF; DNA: TGTGCCACCGGGGACTCGGGGGGCTACACCTTC
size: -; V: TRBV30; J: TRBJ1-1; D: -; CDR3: CAWSGTRGGTEAFF; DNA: TGTGCCTGGAGTGGGACAAGGGGTGGCACTGAAGCTTTCTTT
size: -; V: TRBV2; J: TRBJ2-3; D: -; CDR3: CASSEGLGTDTQYF; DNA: TGTGCCAGCAGTGAGGGACTGGGCACAGATACGCAGTATTTT
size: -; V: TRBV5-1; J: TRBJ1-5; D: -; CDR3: CASRTTENQPQHF; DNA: TGCGCCAGCAGAACGACGGAGAATCAGCCCCAGCATTTT
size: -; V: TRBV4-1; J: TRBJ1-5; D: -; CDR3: CASSQELAGIQPQHF; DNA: TGCGCCAGCAGCCAAGAGCTTGCGGGGATTCAGCCCCAGCATTTT